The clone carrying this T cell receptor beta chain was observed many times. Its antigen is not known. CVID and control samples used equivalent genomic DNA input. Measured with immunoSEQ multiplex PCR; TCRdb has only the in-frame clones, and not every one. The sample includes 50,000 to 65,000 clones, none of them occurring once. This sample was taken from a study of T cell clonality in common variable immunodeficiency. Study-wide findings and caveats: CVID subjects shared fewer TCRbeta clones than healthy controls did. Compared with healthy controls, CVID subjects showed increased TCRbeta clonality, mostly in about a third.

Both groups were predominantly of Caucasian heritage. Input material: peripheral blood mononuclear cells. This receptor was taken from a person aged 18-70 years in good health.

The CDR3 bases that were read are TGCAGTGCTAGAGTCCAGCCCAGCGGCGACACAGATACG. Translation: CSARVQPSGDTDT. The CDR3 reads in full as CSARVQPSGDTDTQYF. The chain uses TRBV20-1 and TRBJ2-3; D may be TRBD2 (5 bases). The read is 3 residues too short to cover the CDR3 end, so that end is filled in from the germline J gene. This CDR3 contains 16 residues. Trimming removed 1 base from V and 2 bases from J, with 16 bases in between. Germline CDR1 and CDR2: DFQATT and SNEGSKA (reference sequence).